This TCR beta chain emerged from a study of blood T cells in healthy people across ages. In germline, CDR1 is LGHNA, CDR2 YNFKEQ. This CDR3 spans 19 amino acids. J was trimmed by 0 bases and V by 4 bases; bases with no gene match: 15. This clonotype was observed a handful of times. A J-beta primer mix and a sample-barcoded 5' primer were used in a second PCR of roughly 7 to 12 cycles. A template-switch adaptor with 12 random nucleotides tagged each cDNA molecule. TCRdb re-called the 5' RACE reads through MiXCR, storing one row per CDR3 protein. The sample includes approximately 690,000 distinct CDR3 sequences, under 65% of them seen just once.

The gene calls are TRBV4-2 and TRBJ2-1; 7 nucleotides agree with TRBD2. The sequence came from a man between 60 and 75 years old in good health. Sequencing used blood. CDR3 region: CASSRLVGGVKDSYNEQFF. The CDR3 bases are TGTGCCAGCAGCCGCCTAGTTGGGGGGGTGAAGGACTCCTACAATGAGCAGTTCTTC.